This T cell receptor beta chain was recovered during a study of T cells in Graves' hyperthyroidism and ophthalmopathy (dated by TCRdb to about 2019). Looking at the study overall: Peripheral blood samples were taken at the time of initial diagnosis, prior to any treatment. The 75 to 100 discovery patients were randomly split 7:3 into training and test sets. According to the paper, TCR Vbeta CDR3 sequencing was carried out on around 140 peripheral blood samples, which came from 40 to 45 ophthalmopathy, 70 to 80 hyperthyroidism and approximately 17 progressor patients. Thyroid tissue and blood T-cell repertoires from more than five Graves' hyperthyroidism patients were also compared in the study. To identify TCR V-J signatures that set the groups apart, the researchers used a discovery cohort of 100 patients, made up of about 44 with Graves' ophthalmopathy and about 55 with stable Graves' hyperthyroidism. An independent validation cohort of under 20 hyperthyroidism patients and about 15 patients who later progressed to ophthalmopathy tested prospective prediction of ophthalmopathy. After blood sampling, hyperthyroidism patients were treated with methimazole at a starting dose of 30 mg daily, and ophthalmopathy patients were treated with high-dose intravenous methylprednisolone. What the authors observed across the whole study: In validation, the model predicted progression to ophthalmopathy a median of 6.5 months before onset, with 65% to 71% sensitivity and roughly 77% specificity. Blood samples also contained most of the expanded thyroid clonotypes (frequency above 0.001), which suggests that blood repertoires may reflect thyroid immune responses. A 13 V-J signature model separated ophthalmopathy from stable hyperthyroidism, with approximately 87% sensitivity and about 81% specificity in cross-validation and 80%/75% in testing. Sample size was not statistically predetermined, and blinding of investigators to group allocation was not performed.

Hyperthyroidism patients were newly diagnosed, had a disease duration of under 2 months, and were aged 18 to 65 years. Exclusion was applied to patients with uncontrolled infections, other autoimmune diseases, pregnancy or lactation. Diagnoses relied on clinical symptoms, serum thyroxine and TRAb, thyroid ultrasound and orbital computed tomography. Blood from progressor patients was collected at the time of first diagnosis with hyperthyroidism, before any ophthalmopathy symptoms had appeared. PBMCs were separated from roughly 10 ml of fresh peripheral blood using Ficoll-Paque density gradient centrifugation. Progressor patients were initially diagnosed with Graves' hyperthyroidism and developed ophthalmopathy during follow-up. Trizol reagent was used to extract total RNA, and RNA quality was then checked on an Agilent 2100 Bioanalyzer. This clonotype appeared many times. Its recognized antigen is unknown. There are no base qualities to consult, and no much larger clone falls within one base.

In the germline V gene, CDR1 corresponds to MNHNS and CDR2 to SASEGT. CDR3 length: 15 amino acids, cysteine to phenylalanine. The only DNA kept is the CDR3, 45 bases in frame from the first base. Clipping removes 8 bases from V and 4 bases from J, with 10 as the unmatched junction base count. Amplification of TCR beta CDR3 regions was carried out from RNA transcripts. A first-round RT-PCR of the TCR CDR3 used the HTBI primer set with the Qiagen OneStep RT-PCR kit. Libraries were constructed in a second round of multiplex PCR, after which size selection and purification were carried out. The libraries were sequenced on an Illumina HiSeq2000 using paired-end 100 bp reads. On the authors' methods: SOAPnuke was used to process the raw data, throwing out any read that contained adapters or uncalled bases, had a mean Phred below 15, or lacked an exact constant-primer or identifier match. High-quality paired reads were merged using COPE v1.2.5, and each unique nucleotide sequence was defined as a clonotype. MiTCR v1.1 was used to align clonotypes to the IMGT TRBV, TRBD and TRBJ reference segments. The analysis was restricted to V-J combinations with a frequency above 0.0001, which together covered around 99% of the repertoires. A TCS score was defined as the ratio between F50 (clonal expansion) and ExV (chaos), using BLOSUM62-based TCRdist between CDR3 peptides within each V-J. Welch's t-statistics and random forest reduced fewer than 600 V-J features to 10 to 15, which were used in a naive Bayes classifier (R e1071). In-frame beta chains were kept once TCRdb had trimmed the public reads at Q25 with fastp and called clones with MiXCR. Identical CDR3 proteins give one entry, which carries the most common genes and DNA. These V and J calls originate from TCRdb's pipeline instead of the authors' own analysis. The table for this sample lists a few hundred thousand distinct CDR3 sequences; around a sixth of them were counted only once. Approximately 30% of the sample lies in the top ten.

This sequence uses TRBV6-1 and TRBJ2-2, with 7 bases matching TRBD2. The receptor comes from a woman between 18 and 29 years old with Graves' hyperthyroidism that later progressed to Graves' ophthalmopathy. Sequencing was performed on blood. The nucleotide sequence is TGTGCCAGCGAGGGCGAACCGGGGGGCACCGGGGAGCTGTTTTTT. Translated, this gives CASEGEPGGTGELFF.